This T cell receptor beta chain appears in the sequencing data of a study of T cell changes during pregnancy in multiple sclerosis. TCRdb keeps only in-frame clones here, not all; method: immunoSEQ multiplex PCR. The sample shows 80,000 to 100,000 clones, 91% of them seen only once. CDR1 SGHNT and CDR2 YENEEA come from the germline V gene. The CDR3 has 18 residues. The ends lost 5 bases at V and 1 base at J; junction bases unmatched: 13. Here the sequenced sample was peripheral blood, taken after pregnancy. The sequence came from a female donor in good health, enrolled as a control in a pregnancy study. The chain joins TRBV11-3 to TRBJ2-7; 11 nucleotides line up with TRBD1. The CDR3 nucleotides read TGTGCCAGCAGCCCCCGGAGTATTCGGGACAGGGGGTCCTACGAGCAGTACTTC. Translating it yields CASSPRSIRDRGSYEQYF.